What follows is one T cell receptor (beta chain) and its context. The entry originates in a study of blood T cell repertoires in COVID-19. Germline V lookup: CDR1 SGHRS, CDR2 YFSETQ. This CDR3 region has 17 residues. V dropped 0 bases and J dropped 9; count of bases not matched to a gene: 11. Sequencing used immunoSEQ multiplex PCR; TCRdb keeps in-frame clones, though not all of them. The table shows roughly 140,000 clones, with approximately 79% occurring only once. Allocation to cohorts depended on clinical history reported by the participants. The material sequenced was PBMCs or T cells enriched from blood (not recorded which). The receptor was isolated from a man aged 50 to 59 who had recovered from COVID-19. The V gene is TRBV5-1, the J gene TRBJ2-1, with 11 bases matching TRBD1. The CDR3 is CASSLALGQGGLVEQFF. The CDR3 nucleotides are TGCGCCAGCAGCTTGGCCCTGGGACAGGGGGGGTTAGTTGAGCAGTTCTTC.